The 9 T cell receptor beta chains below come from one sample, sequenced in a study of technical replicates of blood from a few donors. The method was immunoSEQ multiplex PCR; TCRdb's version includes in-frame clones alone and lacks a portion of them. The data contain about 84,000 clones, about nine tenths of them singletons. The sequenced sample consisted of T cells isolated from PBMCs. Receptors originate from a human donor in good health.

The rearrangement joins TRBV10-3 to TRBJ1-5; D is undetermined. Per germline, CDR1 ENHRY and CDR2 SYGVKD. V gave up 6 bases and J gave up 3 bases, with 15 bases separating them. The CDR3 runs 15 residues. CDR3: CAISMGRADNQPQHF. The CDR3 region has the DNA TGTGCCATCAGCATGGGGAGGGCAGACAATCAGCCCCAGCATTTT.

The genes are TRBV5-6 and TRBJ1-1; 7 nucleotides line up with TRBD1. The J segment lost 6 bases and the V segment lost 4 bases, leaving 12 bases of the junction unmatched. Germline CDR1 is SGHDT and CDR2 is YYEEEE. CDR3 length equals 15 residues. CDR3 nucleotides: TGTGCCAGCAGCGTGGGACAGAACTTTAACGCTGAAGCTTTCTTT. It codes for CASSVGQNFNAEAFF. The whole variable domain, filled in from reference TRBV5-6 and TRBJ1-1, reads DAGVTQSPTHLIKTRGQQVTLRCSPKSGHDTVSWYQQALGQGPQFIFQYYEEEERQRGNFPDRFSGHQFPNYSSELNVNALLLGDSALYLCASSVGQNFNAEAFFGQGTRLTVV.

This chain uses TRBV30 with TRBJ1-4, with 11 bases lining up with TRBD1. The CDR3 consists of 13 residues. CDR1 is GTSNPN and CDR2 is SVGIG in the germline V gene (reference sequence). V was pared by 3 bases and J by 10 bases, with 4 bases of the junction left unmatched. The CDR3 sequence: CAWSPGQGGKLFF. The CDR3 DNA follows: TGTGCCTGGAGCCCGGGACAGGGGGGAAAACTGTTTTTT.

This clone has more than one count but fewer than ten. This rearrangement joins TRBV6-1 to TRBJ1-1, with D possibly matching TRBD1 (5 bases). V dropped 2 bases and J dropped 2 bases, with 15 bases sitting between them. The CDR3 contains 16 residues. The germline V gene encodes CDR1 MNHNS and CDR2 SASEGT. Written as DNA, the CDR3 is TGTGCCAGCAGTGAACTTCGGGGGGGAGGAAACACTGAAGCTTTCTTT. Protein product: CASSELRGGGNTEAFF.

This CDR3 is CASSPPGRGIDGYTF. CDR3 DNA: TGTGCCAGCTCACCACCGGGCAGGGGCATTGATGGCTACACCTTC. The chain employs TRBV18 and TRBJ1-2, with a possible D match to TRBD1 (6 bases). The ends were cut back, 0 bases at V and 6 bases at J, with 14 bases in the middle. The CDR3 runs to 15 residues. The V gene's germline CDR1 is KGHSH and CDR2 LQKENI.

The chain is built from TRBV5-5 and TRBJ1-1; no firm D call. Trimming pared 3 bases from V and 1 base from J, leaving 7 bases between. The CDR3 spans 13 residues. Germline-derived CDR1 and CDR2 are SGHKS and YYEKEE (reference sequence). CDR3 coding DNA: TGTGCCAGCAGCTATTTTCAGAACACTGAAGCTTTCTTT. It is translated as CASSYFQNTEAFF.

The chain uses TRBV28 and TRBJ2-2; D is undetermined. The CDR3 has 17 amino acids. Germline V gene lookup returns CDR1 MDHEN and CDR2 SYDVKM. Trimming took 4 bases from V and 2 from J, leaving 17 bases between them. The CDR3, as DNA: TGTGCCAGCAGTTCCCCATACAGATTAAGAAACACCGGGGAGCTGTTTTTT. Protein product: CASSSPYRLRNTGELFF.

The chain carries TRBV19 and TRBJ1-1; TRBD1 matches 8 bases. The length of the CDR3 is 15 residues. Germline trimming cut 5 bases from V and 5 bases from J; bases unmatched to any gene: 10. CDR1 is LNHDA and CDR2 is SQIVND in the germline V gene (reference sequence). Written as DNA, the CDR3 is TGTGCCAGTAGTCCAAGGCCAGGGGGCGGGACTGAAGCTTTCTTT. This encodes CASSPRPGGGTEAFF.

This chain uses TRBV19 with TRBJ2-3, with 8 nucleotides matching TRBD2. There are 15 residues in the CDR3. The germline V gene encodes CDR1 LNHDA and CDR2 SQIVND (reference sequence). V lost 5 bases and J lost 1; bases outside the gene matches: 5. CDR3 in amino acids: CASSGRGAGTDTQYF. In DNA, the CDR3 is TGTGCCAGTAGTGGGCGGGGGGCGGGCACAGATACGCAGTATTTT.